This T cell receptor beta chain was retrieved from a study of identical twins. This clonotype was counted ten times or more. TCRdb recomputed calls from the 5' RACE reads with MiXCR, one row per CDR3 protein. The profile shows fewer than 250,000 distinct CDR3 sequences, approximately 7% of them singletons. Everyone who donated was a healthy Caucasian. The CDR3 covers 12 residues. Germline CDR1 reads SGHAT; CDR2 reads FQNNGV. Trimming took 6 bases from V and 2 from J, leaving 6 bases between them. This sample also belongs to another study, concerning yellow fever vaccine responses in identical twins.

Sequencing was carried out using memory (CD45RO+) T cells sorted from blood. V is TRBV11-2 and J is TRBJ2-3; no clear D gene. This sequence was found in a woman younger than 30 in good health. In nucleotides, the CDR3 is TGTGCCAGCAGGGCCTCCACAGATACGCAGTATTTT. It translates to CASRASTDTQYF. Full variable domain (outside the CDR3, taken from reference TRBV11-2 and TRBJ2-3): EAGVAQSPRYKIIEKRQSVAFWCNPISGHATLYWYQQILGQGPKLLIQFQNNGVVDDSQLPKDRFSAERLKGVDSTLKIQPAKLEDSAVYLCASRASTDTQYFGPGTRLTVL.